This T cell receptor (beta chain) was documented in a study of CD8 T cells in Susac syndrome. The study, taken as a whole, reports: In TEMRA cells and active patients, CD8+ clonal expansion in Susac reached its peak.

For this clonotype: Its matching antigen is unknown.

Reverse transcription of roughly 0.45 to 1 ug RNA used random hexamers. TCRdb reanalysed the immunoSEQ multiplex PCR reads using MiXCR and keeps one entry per CDR3 protein. The sample consists of some 130,000 distinct CDR3 sequences, roughly 94% of them appearing once. This CDR3 has 12 amino acids. CDR1 is SQVTM, CDR2 ANQGSEA, per germline. The ends were cut back, 0 bases at V and 3 bases at J, with 5 bases in the middle. The chain joins TRBV29-1 to TRBJ1-1; D call uncertain. The TCR sequence derives from a human donor with Susac syndrome. The specimen was CD8+ T cells from PBMCs. This chain's CDR3 is CSVEDLDTEAFF. The CDR3 DNA reads TGCAGCGTTGAAGATCTGGACACTGAAGCTTTCTTT.